These 9 T cell receptor beta chains came from one sample sequenced in a study of cytomegalovirus exposure and HLA in healthy donors. Use of 60 Vbeta and 13 Jbeta primers characterized the PCR. Data came from immunoSEQ multiplex PCR; TCRdb stores just in-frame clones and leaves some out. The table has roughly 6,900 clones, approximately 47% seen once; the top ten hold about 6%. Specimen: PBMCs. The receptors stem from a man aged 25-45 years in good health and CMV-seropositive.

In this sample, this clone turned up once. The chain joins TRBV4-2 to TRBJ2-7; D unclear. The CDR3 spans 15 residues. V gave up 0 bases and J gave up 3 bases, with 12 bases separating them. Germline CDR1 is LGHNA and CDR2 is YNFKEQ. In DNA form, the CDR3 reads TGTGCCAGCAGCCAAGATCAGTCGTCAAACTACGAGCAGTACTTC. Protein sequence: CASSQDQSSNYEQYF.

The chain has TRBV7-8 and TRBJ1-1; 8 bases fit TRBD1. The CDR3 totals 14 residues. CDR1 is SGHVS and CDR2 is FQNEAQ in the germline V gene. J gave up 4 bases and V 1 base, and 2 bases lay outside the gene matches. The CDR3 region has the DNA TGTGCCAGCAGCTTAGTTCAGGGGGCCACTGAAGCTTTCTTT. Encoded protein: CASSLVQGATEAFF.

J is TRBJ1-2 and V is TRBV6-6; no reliable D call. With 11 bases removed from V and 4 bases from J, the gap between germline ends came to 14 bases. CDR1 and CDR2 (germline): MNHNY, SVGAGI (reference sequence). The CDR3 has 12 residues. In nucleotides, the CDR3 is TGTGCCGGAGGCGGGCAAAGCTATGGCTACACCTTC. Protein product: CAGGGQSYGYTF.

The chain links TRBV7-2 to TRBJ1-2; 8 bases fit TRBD1. This CDR3 region has 14 residues. In germline, CDR1 is SGHTA, CDR2 FQGNSA. Unmatched junction bases numbered 5, after V lost 4 bases and J lost 4 bases. CDR3 nucleotides: TGTGCCAGCAGCTACGGGACAGGTCGCTATGGCTACACCTTC. Residues: CASSYGTGRYGYTF.

The CDR3 here is CASSQTGSGRNTEAFF. The CDR3 DNA sequence: TGCGCCAGCAGTCAGACAGGGAGTGGACGAAACACTGAAGCTTTCTTT. V usage is TRBV10-2 and J usage is TRBJ1-1, with 7 bases that match TRBD1. The CDR3 runs to 16 residues. The trim removed 5 bases at V and 2 bases at J, leaving 11 bases unmatched. CDR1 is WSHSY and CDR2 is SAAADI in the germline V gene.

This clone counts as medium-sized. The chain uses TRBV25-1 and TRBJ1-5, with D possibly TRBD1 on 6 matching bases. Per germline, CDR1 MGHDK and CDR2 SYGVNS. The CDR3 runs to 18 residues. Trimming removed 5 bases at V and 0 bases at J, with 20 bases between. DNA for the CDR3: TGTGCCAGCAGTACCTCGAACCCGACAGGAGCTAGCAATCAGCCCCAGCATTTT. Translating it yields CASSTSNPTGASNQPQHF.

The table lists this clone with a few counts. The chain carries TRBV9 and TRBJ1-1; 12 positions match TRBD1. Germline values: CDR1 SGDLS, CDR2 YYNGEE. V gave up 2 bases and J gave up 14 bases; unmatched junction bases: 10. The CDR3 sequence is 14 residues long. This CDR3 is CASSVGTGGHSRFF. The CDR3 DNA reads TGTGCCAGCAGCGTTGGGACAGGGGGCCATTCTCGATTCTTT.

This rearrangement joins TRBV10-1 to TRBJ2-5; no clear D gene. Germline CDR1 reads WNHNN; CDR2 reads SYGVQD (reference sequence). This CDR3 comprises 13 residues. V was trimmed by 8 bases and J by 7 bases, leaving 17 bases between them. CDR3 amino acids: CASGPRSPGTQYF. The DNA of the CDR3 is TGCGCCAGCGGCCCGAGGTCCCCTGGGACCCAGTACTTC.

This chain connects TRBV29-1 to TRBJ1-2; 7 nucleotides align to TRBD1. The germline gives CDR1 SQVTM, CDR2 ANQGSEA. This CDR3 comprises 11 residues. With V trimmed by 7 bases and J by 10 bases, 9 bases remained unmatched. CDR3 DNA sequence: TGCAGCGGAAGGGGGCAGGGTGCCTACACCTTC. As protein: CSGRGQGAYTF.